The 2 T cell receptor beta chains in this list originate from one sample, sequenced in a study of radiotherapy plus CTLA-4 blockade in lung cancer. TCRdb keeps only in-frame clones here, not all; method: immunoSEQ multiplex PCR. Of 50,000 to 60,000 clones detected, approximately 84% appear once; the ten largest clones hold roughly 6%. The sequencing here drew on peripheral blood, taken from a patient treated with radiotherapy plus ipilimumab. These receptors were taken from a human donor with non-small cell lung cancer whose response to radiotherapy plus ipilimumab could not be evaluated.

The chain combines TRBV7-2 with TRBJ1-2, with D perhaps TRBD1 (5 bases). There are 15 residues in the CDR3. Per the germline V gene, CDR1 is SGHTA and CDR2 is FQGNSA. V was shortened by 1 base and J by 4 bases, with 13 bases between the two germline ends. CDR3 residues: CASSLGWGAGYGYTF. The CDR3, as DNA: TGTGCCAGCAGCTTAGGATGGGGCGCTGGCTATGGCTACACCTTC.

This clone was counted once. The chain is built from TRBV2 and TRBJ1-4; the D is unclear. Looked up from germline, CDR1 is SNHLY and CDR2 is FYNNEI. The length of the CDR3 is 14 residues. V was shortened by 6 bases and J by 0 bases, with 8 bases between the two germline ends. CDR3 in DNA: TGTGCCAGCAGGAGGAGTGCAACTAATGAAAAACTGTTTTTT. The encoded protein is CASRRSATNEKLFF.